This T cell receptor (beta chain) is from a study of T-cell reconstitution after alpha-beta-depleted transplantation in children. A TCRbeta library incorporating unique molecular identifiers was prepared. TCRdb re-derived calls from the PCR reads in MiXCR, one entry per CDR3 protein. The repertoire holds around 680,000 distinct CDR3 sequences, with roughly 15% as singletons. The CDR3 consists of 15 residues. V gave up 3 bases and J gave up 0 bases, with 11 bases separating them. CDR1 SGHDT and CDR2 YYEEEE come from the germline V gene. The table lists this clonotype with a few counts. The sequenced sample was PBMCs from the stem cell graft donor, obtained from the stem cell graft. The TCR comes from a human donor who donated a stem cell graft to a child with acute myeloid leukemia. The rearrangement joins TRBV5-6 to TRBJ2-3, with D unclear. For the CDR3, the DNA is TGTGCCAGCAGCTCACACACTTCTAGCACAGATACGCAGTATTTT. It is translated as CASSSHTSSTDTQYF. Drawing the rest from reference TRBV5-6 and TRBJ2-3, the complete variable domain is DAGVTQSPTHLIKTRGQQVTLRCSPKSGHDTVSWYQQALGQGPQFIFQYYEEEERQRGNFPDRFSGHQFPNYSSELNVNALLLGDSALYLCASSSHTSSTDTQYFGPGTRLTVL.